This T cell receptor beta chain was recovered during a study of T cells after yellow fever vaccination. TCRdb recomputed calls from the 5' RACE reads with MiXCR, one row per CDR3 protein. The sample holds more than 450,000 distinct CDR3 sequences, 20% to 25% seen once. V was trimmed by 2 bases and J by 4 bases, leaving 14 bases between them. CDR3 size: 15 residues. CDR1 and CDR2 (germline): MNHEY, SVGAGI. Points on this clonotype: Its cognate antigen is unknown.

Study results and limitations: Clones from primary vaccination mostly reappeared after the booster (approximately 95% CD4, around 90% CD8). A small proportion of clonotypes was detected in both the CD4 and CD8 compartments.

This sequence joins TRBV6-5 and TRBJ1-2; tentatively, D is TRBD1 (6 bases). The specimen comprised PBMCs, sampled about 20 days after the first yellow fever vaccination. The origin of this receptor is a man aged 18 to 30 who received the YFV17D yellow fever vaccine. The CDR3 nucleotides are TGTGCCAGCAGTTACGCGGACAGCCGGACCTATGGCTACACCTTC. This gives the protein CASSYADSRTYGYTF.